This is a list of T cell receptor beta chains from one sample in a study of early T cells in non-severe SARS-CoV-2 infection. In TCRdb, the 5' RACE reads were re-called with MiXCR into one record per CDR3 protein. The table lists nearly 90,000 distinct CDR3 sequences, around 15% of them singletons. The sequenced sample was whole blood. These receptors all stem from an adult who was a healthcare worker with PCR-confirmed SARS-CoV-2 infection or an uninfected control (not recorded which). The CDR3 runs from the conserved cysteine through the conserved F or W. Fields, in order: CDR3 length, V gene, CDR3 protein.

length: 16
V: TRBV5-1
CDR3: CASSLWTGRNTGELFF

length: 14
V: TRBV25-1
CDR3: CASSEWEGRTEAFF

length: 14
V: TRBV29-1
CDR3: CSVGHGRVDYEQYF

length: 13
V: TRBV9
CDR3: CASSEVSTDTQYF

length: 14
V: TRBV6-1
CDR3: CASSESGKYNEQFF

length: 14
V: TRBV30
CDR3: CAWSSTSVTDTQYF

length: 15
V: TRBV5-4
CDR3: CASSMSSGLYNEQFF

length: 13
V: TRBV20-1
CDR3: CSARVGREVEAFF

length: 15
V: TRBV7-2
CDR3: CASSMDILTSYEQYF

length: 14
V: TRBV6-2/TRBV6-3
CDR3: CASMEDSSTDTQYF

length: 14
V: TRBV12-3/TRBV12-4
CDR3: CASSLEGLNTEAFF

length: 16
V: TRBV18
CDR3: CASSPTAGSSYNEQFF

length: 17
V: TRBV28
CDR3: CASSFRGRLRRNQPQHF

length: 16
V: TRBV15
CDR3: CATSREGASSHYEQYF

length: 16
V: TRBV30
CDR3: CAWSVPPGQGARGYTF

length: 14
V: TRBV28
CDR3: CASSTRLVPNEQFF

length: 13
V: TRBV6-1
CDR3: CASSEQGNSPLHF

length: 15
V: TRBV20-1
CDR3: CSARIGLAEADTQYF

length: 15
V: TRBV19
CDR3: CASSIPRAGANVLTF

length: 17
V: TRBV19
CDR3: CASSIDRRITLGQPQHF

length: 13
V: TRBV21-1
CDR3: CASSNGTFGPQHF

length: 19
V: TRBV7-2
CDR3: CASSLVNRLAGTVSNEQFF

length: 14
V: TRBV6-6
CDR3: CASTEGAGPNEQFF

length: 11
V: TRBV29-1
CDR3: CSVQWGTEAFF

length: 15
V: TRBV6-6
CDR3: CASRDRVRVNTEAFF

length: 13
V: TRBV7-2
CDR3: CASTFSSTDTQYF

length: 15
V: TRBV11-2
CDR3: CASSFTGTGGDEQYF

length: 15
V: TRBV7-2
CDR3: CASSYRRRSYNEQFF

length: 14
V: TRBV29-1
CDR3: CSVTDEVSGNTIYF

length: 13
V: TRBV28
CDR3: CASSSTRWNEQYF

length: 16
V: TRBV5-1
CDR3: CASSSSRGTGANVLTF

length: 12
V: TRBV5-1
CDR3: CASSLVPVEQFF

length: 14
V: TRBV5-4
CDR3: CASSLEAVTDTQYF

length: 15
V: TRBV4-1
CDR3: CASSHGTGGWYEQYF

length: 15
V: TRBV19
CDR3: CASQSGQGGNQPQHF

length: 13
V: TRBV12-3/TRBV12-4
CDR3: CASSLVPYNEQFF

length: 15
V: TRBV5-1
CDR3: CASTPGQGLTYEQYF

length: 16
V: TRBV29-1
CDR3: CSVSGRAIGDTDTQYF

length: 16
V: TRBV19
CDR3: CASSISSGLNTGELFF

length: 14
V: TRBV29-1
CDR3: CSVDGHPANYGYTF

length: 21
V: TRBV10-3
CDR3: CAISESGTSGSHYQLTDTQYF